This record covers a single T cell receptor (beta chain). A few counts support this clonotype. Its antigen is not yet known. The sample holds no much larger clone one base away, and base qualities are not on file. The CDR3 starts with the cysteine, ends with the phenylalanine, and has 14 residues. The retained sequence is limited to the CDR3, 42 bases, with the frame set at the first base. CDR1 and CDR2 are drawn from the germline V gene (reference sequence): SEHNR, FQNEAQ. Here V drops 6 bases and J drops 6 bases, and the junction holds 9 bases not matched to any gene. Sequencing took place on an Illumina HiSeq 1500. TCRdb handled the public reads itself, with Q25 trimming in fastp and clone calling in MiXCR, and kept productive beta chains. Each CDR3 protein appears once, grouped with its most common genes and DNA. Within this sample are 200,000 to 250,000 distinct CDR3 sequences, with 22% of them counted one time only. 18% of the sample belongs to the ten largest clones.

This entry comes from a study of T cell repertoires in cytomegalovirus infection (dated by TCRdb to about 2019). Study-level background: Because public TCR beta signatures pointed to carriage of CMV infection together with the matching HLA type, the HLA type of each donor mattered for the analysis.

The research as a whole found: The ex vivo response was dominated by HLA-C-restricted CMV-specific TCR beta clonotypes, and the single most frequent clonotype in two of eight donors was supplied by these HLA-C-restricted clonotypes. Cumulative frequency of public TCR beta family members discriminated carriers of CMV infection plus the relevant HLA type in this cohort and an independent roughly 340-donor cohort.

Recombination connected TRBV7-9 to TRBJ2-7, with 9 middle bases fitting TRBD2. Input material: CD8+ T cells from PBMCs. The receptor's source is a human donor in good health (CMV status not recorded). Some clones in this sample may be carry-over from other donors' samples. The nucleotides read TGTGCCAGCAGTTACGCGGGGGGGGCCGGCGAGCAGTACTTC. It codes for CASSYAGGAGEQYF.